Shown below are 24 T cell receptor beta chains from a single sample sequenced in a study of human T cells and chemical hapten exposure. Time point specified: patch test 1, 2 weeks after DPC sensitization. Treatment here: therapeutic diphenylcyclopropenone sensitization with weekly scalp DPC. Each CDR3 protein is one row after TCRdb ran MiXCR on the RACE reads. The sample includes under 450,000 distinct CDR3 sequences, roughly 4.8% of them seen just once. Sequencing used whole blood, obtained in connection with sensitization to the hapten diphenylcyclopropenone (DPC). The receptors originated from a woman aged 45 to 65 with alopecia areata. Some clones in this sample may be carry-over from other donors' samples.

The table lists this clonotype with many counts. The chain joins TRBV29-1 to TRBJ1-1; D ambiguous. This CDR3 has 10 amino acids. Germline assignment: CDR1 SQVTM and CDR2 ANQGSEA. V lost 7 bases and J 7 bases, leaving 10 bases between the germline ends. The CDR3 loop is CSAGTYEAFF. For the CDR3, the DNA is TGCAGCGCCGGAACTTATGAAGCTTTCTTT.

This clonotype occurred many times. V gene TRBV11-1 combines with J gene TRBJ2-3; possibly TRBD1 for D (6 bases). The CDR3 spans 16 residues. Germline V CDR1 and CDR2: SGHAT, FQDESV (reference sequence). Between the trimmed V and J ends, which lost 5 bases and 2 bases, there was a span of 17 bases. For the CDR3, the DNA is TGTGCCAGCAGCCAGAGACAGGAGAAATACACAGATACGCAGTATTTT. Its protein is CASSQRQEKYTDTQYF.

This clonotype came up a few times. This CDR3 is CSARDAWNTEAFF. For the CDR3, the DNA is TGCAGTGCTAGAGACGCCTGGAACACTGAAGCTTTCTTT. This chain links TRBV20-1 with TRBJ1-1; D is ambiguous. V dropped 0 bases and J dropped 1 base, with 6 bases sitting between them. CDR3 length: 13 residues. The V gene's germline CDR1 is DFQATT and CDR2 SNEGSKA (reference sequence).

The chain joins TRBV6-5 to TRBJ2-3; D unresolved. The CDR3 has 13 amino acids. V lost 3 bases to trimming and J lost 6 bases, with 10 bases between them. Looked up from germline, CDR1 is MNHEY and CDR2 is SVGAGI. The CDR3 here is CASSYELSDTQYF. The CDR3 DNA reads TGTGCCAGCAGTTATGAATTATCGGATACGCAGTATTTT.

This chain links TRBV7-2 with TRBJ2-4, with D tentatively TRBD1 or TRBD2 (5 bases each). This CDR3 comprises 17 residues. Trimming took off 1 base at V and 3 bases at J, with 16 bases between the two ends. Germline loops: CDR1 SGHTA, CDR2 FQGNSA. The chain's CDR3 is CASSLVGLAVGKNIQYF. CDR3 DNA: TGTGCCAGCAGCTTAGTGGGGCTAGCTGTCGGCAAAAACATTCAGTACTTC.

The chain is built from TRBV29-1 and TRBJ2-1, with D possibly being TRBD1 (5 bases). The V gene lost 4 bases and the J gene lost 3 bases, with 16 bases spanning the gap. The CDR3 covers 15 residues. The germline CDR1 and CDR2 sequences are SQVTM and ANQGSEA. The CDR3 DNA reads TGCAGCGTTGCCTTACAATACGACAGCTACAATGAGCAGTTCTTC. It specifies CSVALQYDSYNEQFF.

In its sample, this clonotype was seen many times. J is TRBJ1-6 and V is TRBV28; TRBD1 might be the D (6 bases). This CDR3 is 18 amino acids long. Germline V gives CDR1 MDHEN, CDR2 SYDVKM. Trimming shortened V by 1 base and J by 1 base, and 14 bases separated the two germline ends. For the CDR3, the DNA is TGTGCCAGCAGTTTATACCCACAGGGTCCGTCCTATAATTCACCCCTCCACTTT. Translation gives CASSLYPQGPSYNSPLHF. Full variable domain (missing parts from reference TRBV28 and TRBJ1-6): DVKVTQSSRYLVKRTGEKVFLECVQDMDHENMFWYRQDPGLGLRLIYFSYDVKMKEKGDIPEGYSVSREKKERFSLILESASTNQTSMYLCASSLYPQGPSYNSPLHFGNGTRLTVT.

This clonotype was seen many times. The genes are TRBV13 and TRBJ1-1, with a possible D match to TRBD1 (6 bases). This CDR3 is 14 amino acids long. Trimming removed 5 bases from V and 1 base from J, with 11 bases in between. Germline V gene data show CDR1 as PRHDT and CDR2 as FYEKMQ (reference sequence). CDR3 nucleotides: TGTGCCAGCAGCGCTGGACAGCAGAACACTGAAGCTTTCTTT. Translating gives CASSAGQQNTEAFF.

This clonotype appeared a few times. The CDR3 DNA reads as TGTGCCAGCAGTTATAGCGGGAACAATGAGCAGTTCTTC. Translated: CASSYSGNNEQFF. The chain combines TRBV6-2 or TRBV6-3 with TRBJ2-1, with 8 nucleotides matching TRBD2. The CDR3 length is 13 residues. Germline values: CDR1 MNHEY, CDR2 SVGEGT. Losses at the gene ends were 3 bases for V and 5 bases for J; bases not matched to a gene: 0.

In its sample, this clonotype was seen many times. The chain has TRBV3-1 and TRBJ2-7, with a tentative D call TRBD1 (5 bases). Germline loops: CDR1 LGHDT, CDR2 YNNKEL (reference sequence). The CDR3 is 15 residues long. V dropped 0 bases and J dropped 3 bases, with 12 bases sitting between them. Written as DNA, the CDR3 is TGTGCCAGCAGCCAAGAAGGCCAGGGTTTCTACGAGCAGTACTTC. Translation gives CASSQEGQGFYEQYF.

This clonotype has a count of ten or more. V and J are TRBV27 and TRBJ1-1, with a possible D match to TRBD1 (6 bases). V lost 4 bases, J lost 4 bases, and 19 bases lay in between. This CDR3 contains 16 residues. Germline CDR1 MNHEY, CDR2 SMNVEV (reference sequence). This chain's CDR3 is CASSWSGGRRSTEAFF. Here the CDR3 DNA reads TGTGCCAGCAGTTGGTCGGGGGGCCGTCGGAGCACTGAAGCTTTCTTT.

This clonotype was counted many times. V and J are TRBV4-1 and TRBJ2-3, with D possibly being TRBD2 (7 bases). Per germline, CDR1 MGHRA and CDR2 YSYEKL. The germline V and J ends were trimmed by 0 bases and 5 bases, with 15 bases remaining between them. This CDR3 has 16 residues. The CDR3, as DNA: TGCGCCAGCAGCCAAGATCCCGGGGGGCCTGGAGATACGCAGTATTTT. As protein: CASSQDPGGPGDTQYF.

This clonotype was detected a few times. The V call is TRBV7-9, the J call TRBJ2-5; D might be TRBD2 (6 bases). The CDR3 totals 15 residues. Germline V lookup: CDR1 SEHNR, CDR2 FQNEAQ (reference sequence). V was clipped by 2 bases and J by 1 base, with 11 bases between them. This chain's CDR3 is CASSLILAPQETQYF. The CDR3 DNA follows: TGTGCCAGCAGCTTAATACTAGCCCCCCAAGAGACCCAGTACTTC.

The chain employs TRBV20-1 and TRBJ1-5, with a weak D call TRBD1 (5 bases). V lost 3 bases to trimming and J lost 5 bases, with 14 bases between them. This CDR3 contains 14 residues. Germline assignment: CDR1 DFQATT and CDR2 SNEGSKA (reference sequence). CDR3 loop: CSASGAGNHQPQHF. CDR3 DNA: TGCAGTGCTAGTGGGGCAGGCAATCATCAGCCCCAGCATTTT.

V is TRBV24-1 and J is TRBJ2-1, with 8 nucleotides matching TRBD2. The germline gives CDR1 KGHDR, CDR2 SFDVKD. Trimming took 6 bases from V and 8 from J; bases not matched to a gene: 8. This CDR3 is built from 14 residues. The CDR3 region is CATSPPGGVDEQFF. DNA of the CDR3: TGTGCCACCAGTCCCCCCGGGGGGGTCGATGAGCAGTTCTTC.

This clonotype was recorded many times. The chain carries TRBV9 and TRBJ2-1; 8 bases align to TRBD2. From germline, CDR1 is SGDLS and CDR2 YYNGEE. V was pared by 0 bases and J by 6 bases, with 5 bases of the junction left unmatched. The CDR3 consists of 15 residues. The chain's CDR3 is CASSVGGTSRNEQFF. The CDR3 DNA is TGTGCCAGCAGCGTAGGAGGGACTAGTCGCAATGAGCAGTTCTTC.

As concerns this clonotype: The junction and the germline gene differ at one end; a read error may be behind it. The V gene is TRBV7-6, the J gene TRBJ2-2; 12 positions match TRBD2. The germline V gene has CDR1 SGHVS and CDR2 FNYEAQ. The CDR3 is made up of 17 amino acids. The CDR3 DNA sequence: TGTGCCAGCAGCTTATCCCGACTAGCGGGAGTCGCCGGGGTGCTGTTTTTT. Protein product: CASSLSRLAGVAGVLFF.

The V call is TRBV2, the J call TRBJ2-1; D possibly corresponds to TRBD2 (6 bases). Trimming stripped 1 base from V and 10 bases from J, with 11 bases between. The germline V gene encodes CDR1 SNHLY and CDR2 FYNNEI. CDR3 length: 13 residues. CDR3 amino acids: CASSEGQTREQFF. The CDR3 nucleotides are TGTGCCAGCAGTGAAGGTCAGACTAGGGAGCAGTTCTTC.

This clonotype came up a few times. In DNA form, the CDR3 reads TGTGCCAGCAGTCCCGCCCTTGGGGACGGCACTGAAGCTTTCTTT. Protein: CASSPALGDGTEAFF. The chain links TRBV28 to TRBJ1-1; D may be TRBD1 (5 bases). Germline-derived CDR1 and CDR2 are MDHEN and SYDVKM. The CDR3 is 15 residues long. Trimming shortened V by 5 bases and J by 4 bases, and 17 bases separated the two germline ends.

This clonotype was recorded many times. The chain carries TRBV7-9 and TRBJ1-6; no definite D call. Germline CDR1 and CDR2: SEHNR and FQNEAQ (reference sequence). The germline V and J ends were trimmed by 8 bases and 15 bases, with 14 bases remaining between them. The length of the CDR3 is 11 residues. CDR3 coding DNA: TGTGCCAGCGCAAATCGAGAGATCCTCCACTTT. This translates into CASANREILHF.

This clonotype was found many times. The chain couples TRBV29-1 to TRBJ2-7; D unclear. The germline CDR1 and CDR2 sequences are SQVTM and ANQGSEA. The V gene lost 3 bases and the J gene lost 2 bases, with 11 bases spanning the gap. The CDR3 has 13 amino acids. CDR3 residues: CSVERTNPYEQYF. The CDR3 DNA reads as TGCAGCGTTGAGCGGACGAACCCCTACGAGCAGTACTTC.

This rearrangement joins TRBV7-9 to TRBJ1-5; TRBD1 matches at 8 bases. J was trimmed by 7 bases and V by 5 bases; bases with no gene match: 10. The CDR3 sequence is 15 residues long. Germline assignment: CDR1 SEHNR and CDR2 FQNEAQ (reference sequence). CDR3 coding DNA: TGTGCCAGCAGCCCAGGGGGCGCGAGGGGCCAGCCCCAGCATTTT. Translating it yields CASSPGGARGQPQHF.

This clonotype has only a few counts. The chain has TRBV29-1 and TRBJ2-7; 7 bases are a match to TRBD1. Germline V CDR1 and CDR2: SQVTM, ANQGSEA. With 5 bases clipped from V and 0 bases from J, the junction kept 7 bases outside the gene matches. The CDR3 has 14 amino acids. The CDR3 region is CSVLADRASYEQYF. The CDR3 coding sequence is TGCAGCGTTCTTGCCGACAGGGCCTCCTACGAGCAGTACTTC.

The V gene is TRBV20-1, the J gene TRBJ2-1; 7 bases agree with TRBD2. Germline V CDR1 and CDR2: DFQATT, SNEGSKA (reference sequence). This CDR3 has 14 residues. The junction had 10 bases not matched to a gene; V was cut back by 1 base and J by 10 bases. The CDR3 DNA reads as TGCAGTGCTAGAGGGGCTCGCGGGAGAGAGGAGCAGTTCTTC. It is translated as CSARGARGREEQFF.